This TCR beta chain emerged from a study of shared clonotypes between healthy human individuals. The CDR3 is 12 residues long. CDR1 is MNHNY, CDR2 SVGAGI, per germline (reference sequence). Trimming pared 7 bases from V and 3 bases from J, leaving 9 bases between. Sequencing was performed with immunoSEQ multiplex PCR; in TCRdb, only in-frame clones are kept and a portion is missing. The data contain about 2.3 million clones, less than 95% of them singletons. The sample taken for sequencing was naive CD4+ T cells from PBMCs. Subset indicated: CD45RA+ positively selected. The TCR originated in a man aged 18 to 30 in good health. Some clones in this sample may be carry-over from other donors' samples. V is TRBV6-6 and J is TRBJ1-2, with unresolved D. The chain's CDR3 is CASTKGHYGYTF. The DNA of the CDR3 is TGTGCCAGCACTAAAGGACACTATGGCTACACCTTC.